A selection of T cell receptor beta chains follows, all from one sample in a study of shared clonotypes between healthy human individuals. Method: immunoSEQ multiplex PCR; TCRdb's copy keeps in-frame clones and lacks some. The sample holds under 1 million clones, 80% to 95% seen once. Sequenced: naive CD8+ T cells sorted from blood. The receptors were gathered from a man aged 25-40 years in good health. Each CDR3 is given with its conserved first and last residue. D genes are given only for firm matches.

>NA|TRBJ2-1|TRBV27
CASSLAPDGNNEQFF
TGTGCCAGCAGTTTAGCCCCGGACGGTAACAATGAGCAGTTCTTC
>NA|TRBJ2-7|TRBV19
CASSPSSSLEQYF
TGTGCCAGTAGCCCTTCAAGCAGTCTCGAGCAGTACTTC
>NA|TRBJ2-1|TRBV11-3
CASSRAGATYNEQFF
TGTGCCAGCAGCCGTGCAGGGGCAACCTACAATGAGCAGTTCTTC
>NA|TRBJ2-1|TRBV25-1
CASSPYNEQFF
TGTGCCAGCAGCCCTTACAATGAGCAGTTCTTC
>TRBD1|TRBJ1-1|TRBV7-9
CASSSGQGTEAFF
TGTGCCAGCAGCTCGGGACAGGGAACTGAAGCTTTCTTT
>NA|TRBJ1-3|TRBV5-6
CASSPGIFLGNTIYF
TGTGCCAGCAGCCCCGGGATATTTCTTGGAAACACCATATATTTT
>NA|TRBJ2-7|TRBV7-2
CASSLVGGVYEQYF
TGTGCCAGCAGCTTAGTAGGGGGGGTCTACGAGCAGTACTTC
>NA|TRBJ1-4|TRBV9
CASSELYGKKLFF
TGTGCCAGCAGCGAACTCTACGGGAAAAAACTGTTTTTT
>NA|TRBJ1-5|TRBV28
CASRSYSNQPQHF
TGTGCCAGCAGGTCGTATAGCAATCAGCCCCAGCATTTT
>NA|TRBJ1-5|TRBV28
CASSLRGFRNQPQHF
TGTGCCAGCAGCCTAAGGGGGTTTCGGAATCAGCCCCAGCATTTT
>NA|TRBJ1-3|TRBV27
CATSYQGTSGNTIYF
TGTGCCACCAGTTATCAGGGGACGTCTGGAAACACCATATATTTT